Listed here are 4 T cell receptor beta chains from one sample, sequenced in a study of tumor-infiltrating lymphocytes in primary liver carcinoma. A primer in the constant region served to generate TCR beta cDNA from about 480 ng of total RNA. Three nested multiplex PCR rounds of slightly modified ARM-PCR generated TCR beta libraries. For 10 cycles apiece, the opening two PCR rounds ran with TRBV1-TRBV30 forward primers and a C-beta reverse primer. MiXCR, applied by TCRdb to the multiplex PCR reads, yields one record per CDR3 protein. The table lists 40,000 to 60,000 distinct CDR3 sequences, 60% to 75% of them singletons, with approximately 30% in the top ten. The roughly 17-31 mg bulk tissue piece was not sorted before simultaneous RNA and DNA extraction. The sequenced material came from liver tumor tissue from sampling region 3. The sample's subset: tumor region T3, left-lateral pole. These receptor sequences come from a man aged 35-49 years with primary liver carcinoma and hepatitis B virus infection.

In nucleotides, the CDR3 is TGTGCCGACAGCTCGGCCGGGACCGCGCGGCAATTTGTCAATGAGCAGTTCTTC. Encoded protein: CADSSAGTARQFVNEQFF. The chain combines TRBV5-6 with TRBJ2-1; D may match TRBD1 or TRBD2 (5 bases each). In germline, CDR1 is SGHDT, CDR2 YYEEEE. With 10 bases removed from V and 6 bases from J, the gap between germline ends came to 32 bases. The CDR3 spans 18 residues.

Concerning this clonotype: The conserved final phenylalanine or tryptophan is absent from the CDR3, which likely points to a read error. The chain joins TRBV6-6 to TRBJ2-1; 9 bases are a match to TRBD2. The CDR3 spans 10 residues. Trimming removed 8 bases from V and 11 bases from J; junction bases left unmatched: 1. From germline, CDR1 is MNHNY and CDR2 SVGAGI (reference sequence). CDR3 coding DNA: TGTGCCAGCTCTAGCGGGAAGCAGTTCATC. It yields the protein CASSSGKQFI.

This rearrangement joins TRBV29-1 to TRBJ2-5, with D possibly being TRBD2 (6 bases). This CDR3 has 13 residues. CDR1 is SQVTM, CDR2 ANQGSEA, per germline. The DNA for the CDR3 is TGCAACGTCGAGGGACTTAACATAGAGACCCAGTACTTC. It codes for CNVEGLNIETQYF.

Of note for this clonotype: The CDR3 does not close with the conserved phenylalanine or tryptophan, likely indicating a read error. The chain uses TRBV6-1 and TRBJ2-7, with unresolved D. CDR1 MNHNS and CDR2 SASEGT come from the germline V gene. The CDR3 runs 13 residues. The CDR3 DNA reads as TGTACCAACAGTGAATGGGTTTTCTACGAGCAGTACTCC. Residues: CTNSEWVFYEQYS.